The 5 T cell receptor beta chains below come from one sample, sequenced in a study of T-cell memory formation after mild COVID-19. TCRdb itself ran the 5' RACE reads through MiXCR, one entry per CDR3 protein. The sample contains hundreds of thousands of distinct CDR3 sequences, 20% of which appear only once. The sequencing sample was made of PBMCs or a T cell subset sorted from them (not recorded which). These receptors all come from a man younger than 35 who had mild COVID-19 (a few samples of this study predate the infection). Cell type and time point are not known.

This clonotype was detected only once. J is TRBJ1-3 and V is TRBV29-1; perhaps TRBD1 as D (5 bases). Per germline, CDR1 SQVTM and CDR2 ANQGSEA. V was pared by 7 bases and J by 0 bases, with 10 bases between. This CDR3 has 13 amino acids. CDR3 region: CSAWGHSGNTIYF. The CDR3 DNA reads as TGCAGCGCCTGGGGCCACTCTGGAAACACCATATATTTT.

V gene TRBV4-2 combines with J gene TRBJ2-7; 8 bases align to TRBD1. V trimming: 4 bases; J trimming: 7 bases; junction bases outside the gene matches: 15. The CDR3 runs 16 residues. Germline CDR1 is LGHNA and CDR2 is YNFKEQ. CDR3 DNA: TGTGCCAGCAGCCGGAATCCGGGACAGGAGTCTTTGGAGCAGTACTTC. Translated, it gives CASSRNPGQESLEQYF.

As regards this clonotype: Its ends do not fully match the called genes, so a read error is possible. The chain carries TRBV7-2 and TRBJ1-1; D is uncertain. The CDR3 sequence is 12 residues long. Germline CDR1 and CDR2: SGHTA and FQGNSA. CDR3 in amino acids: CASSFADPEAFF. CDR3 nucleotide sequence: TGTGCAAGCAGCTTCGCAGACCCTGAAGCTTTCTTT.

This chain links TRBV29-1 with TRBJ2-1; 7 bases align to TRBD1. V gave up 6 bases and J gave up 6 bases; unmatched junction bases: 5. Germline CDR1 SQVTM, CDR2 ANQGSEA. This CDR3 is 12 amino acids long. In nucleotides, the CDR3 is TGCAGCGTCCAACCAGGGGGCAATGAGCAGTTCTTC. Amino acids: CSVQPGGNEQFF.

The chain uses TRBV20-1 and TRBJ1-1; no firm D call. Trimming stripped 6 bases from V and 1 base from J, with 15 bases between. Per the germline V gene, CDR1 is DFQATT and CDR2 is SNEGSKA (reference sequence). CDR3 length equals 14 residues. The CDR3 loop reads CSAPRDTSNTEAFF. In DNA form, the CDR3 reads TGCAGTGCCCCTCGCGACACTTCGAACACTGAAGCTTTCTTT.